The 29 T cell receptor beta chains below all came from one sample that was sequenced in a study of lymphopenia after photon versus proton radiotherapy. The data were produced by immunoSEQ multiplex PCR, yet TCRdb's version contains in-frame clones alone and is incomplete. The sample lists tens of thousands of clones, roughly nine tenths seen once, with 0.65% to 0.9% in the top ten. The sequencing used peripheral blood, collected from a patient treated with photon-based radiotherapy. The receptors come from a woman between 45 and 60 years old with cholangiocarcinoma.

This clone occurred a few times. V and J are TRBV27 and TRBJ1-6; no clear D gene. CDR1 is MNHEY and CDR2 is SMNVEV in the germline V gene (reference sequence). The CDR3 extends over 13 amino acids. The ends were cut back, 5 bases at V and 3 bases at J, with 5 bases in the middle. The CDR3 sequence: CASSRRYNSPLHF. DNA of the CDR3: TGTGCCAGCAGTCGGCGCTATAATTCACCCCTCCACTTT.

V is TRBV7-2 and J is TRBJ1-2; 7 bases are a match to TRBD1. In germline, CDR1 is SGHTA, CDR2 FQGNSA. The CDR3 runs to 14 residues. V gave up 5 bases and J gave up 8 bases; unmatched junction bases: 11. The CDR3 bases are TGTGCCAGCAGCGGGAGACAGGGTGTAAGCGGCTACACCTTC. It codes for CASSGRQGVSGYTF.

This chain links TRBV18 with TRBJ2-7, with D perhaps matching TRBD1 (5 bases). The germline V gene encodes CDR1 KGHSH and CDR2 LQKENI. Trimming stripped 3 bases from V and 3 bases from J, with 12 bases between. CDR3 length: 14 amino acids. The chain's CDR3 is CASSPPTVIYEQYF. Written as DNA, the CDR3 is TGTGCCAGCTCACCCCCGACAGTCATCTACGAGCAGTACTTC. Complete variable domain (other parts from reference TRBV18 and TRBJ2-7): NAGVMQNPRHLVRRRGQEARLRCSPMKGHSHVYWYRQLPEEGLKFMVYLQKENIIDESGMPKERFSAEFPKEGPSILRIQQVVRGDSAAYFCASSPPTVIYEQYFGPGTRLTVT.

Only one count was recorded for this clone. The DNA for the CDR3 is TGCGCCAGCAGCCAAGTGGGACAGGCTAACTATGGCTACACCTTC. This encodes CASSQVGQANYGYTF. The genes are TRBV4-3 and TRBJ1-2; 8 bases align to TRBD1. Germline-derived CDR1 and CDR2 are LGHNA and YSLEER. This CDR3 spans 15 amino acids. The J segment lost 0 bases and the V segment lost 1 base, leaving 1 base of the junction unmatched.

This clone was recorded once. The chain carries TRBV30 and TRBJ2-7; 9 nucleotides match TRBD1. J lost 4 bases, V lost 5 bases, and 6 bases had no gene match. Germline CDR1 is GTSNPN and CDR2 is SVGIG (reference sequence). This CDR3 is built from 13 residues. CDR3 region: CAWDTGGGYEQYF. The CDR3 DNA follows: TGTGCCTGGGACACAGGGGGCGGTTACGAGCAGTACTTC.

This rearrangement joins TRBV7-8 to TRBJ1-2; possibly TRBD1 for D (5 bases). In germline, CDR1 is SGHVS, CDR2 FQNEAQ. The CDR3 runs 14 residues. The V gene lost 1 base and the J gene lost 2 bases, with 8 bases spanning the gap. In DNA, the CDR3 is TGTGCCAGCAGCTTAGGGACACCAAACTATGGCTACACCTTC. As protein: CASSLGTPNYGYTF.

V gene TRBV18 combines with J gene TRBJ1-3; no clear D. There are 14 residues in the CDR3. Trimming removed 3 bases at V and 2 bases at J, with 8 bases between. The V gene's germline CDR1 is KGHSH and CDR2 LQKENI. The CDR3 region is CASSPTETGNTIYF. The CDR3 region has the DNA TGTGCCAGCTCACCGACGGAAACTGGAAACACCATATATTTT.

This clone was counted a few times. This chain uses TRBV5-8 with TRBJ2-1; the D call may be TRBD1 or TRBD2 (5 bases each). The CDR3 covers 14 residues. Trimming took 2 bases from V and 7 from J, leaving 13 bases between them. Germline assignment: CDR1 SGHTS and CDR2 YDEGEE. The CDR3, as DNA: TGTGCCAGCAGCTTCTGGGACGGGGAAAATGAGCAGTTCTTC. The encoded protein is CASSFWDGENEQFF.

This clone was picked up one time. This rearrangement joins TRBV6-5 to TRBJ1-1, with D uncertain. Germline V gene lookup returns CDR1 MNHEY and CDR2 SVGAGI. The CDR3 covers 12 residues. Trimming left V 7 bases short and J 1 base short, with 7 bases between. This CDR3 is CASKESNTEAFF. The CDR3 nucleotides read TGTGCCAGCAAGGAGTCGAACACTGAAGCTTTCTTT.

This clone was recorded once. The chain recombines TRBV2 with TRBJ1-5; D is possibly TRBD1 (5 bases). The V gene lost 8 bases and the J gene lost 4 bases, with 18 bases spanning the gap. Germline V gives CDR1 SNHLY, CDR2 FYNNEI. CDR3 length equals 15 residues. The DNA of the CDR3 is TGTGCCAGCCGCAAAATGACAGAGGGAAATCAGCCCCAGCATTTT. Translation: CASRKMTEGNQPQHF.

The V gene is TRBV12-5, the J gene TRBJ1-6; D remains unclear. V lost 6 bases and J 0 bases, leaving 6 bases between the germline ends. The CDR3 is made up of 14 amino acids. The germline V gene has CDR1 LGHNT and CDR2 FRNRAP. In DNA, the CDR3 is TGTGCTAGTGGGGCCAGCTCCTATAATTCACCCCTCCACTTT. Residues: CASGASSYNSPLHF.

V is TRBV2 and J is TRBJ2-7; no firm D call. Germline values: CDR1 SNHLY, CDR2 FYNNEI. V was trimmed by 2 bases and J by 4 bases, leaving 6 bases between them. CDR3 length: 12 amino acids. The CDR3 here is CASSESAYEQYF. CDR3 coding DNA: TGTGCCAGCAGTGAATCGGCGTACGAGCAGTACTTC.

CDR3 DNA: TGTGCCAGCAGCCCGACTAGCGGGGACTACGAGCAGTACTTC. This codes for CASSPTSGDYEQYF. The rearrangement links TRBV9 to TRBJ2-7; 11 bases fit TRBD2. V shed 4 bases and J 3 bases; nucleotides not matched to a gene: 3. CDR1 is SGDLS, CDR2 YYNGEE, per germline. The CDR3 has 14 residues.

V gene TRBV6-4 combines with J gene TRBJ1-6; TRBD1 matches at 9 bases. Germline CDR1 MRHNA, CDR2 SNTAGT. This CDR3 comprises 16 residues. Trimming took 8 bases from V and 3 from J; bases not matched to a gene: 8. The CDR3 here is CASYQPDRGYNSPLHF. For the CDR3, the DNA is TGTGCCAGCTACCAACCGGACAGGGGCTATAATTCACCCCTCCACTTT.

The rearrangement links TRBV10-1 to TRBJ2-1; a possible D gene is TRBD2 (5 bases). The CDR3 has 13 residues. Trimming left V 0 bases short and J 9 bases short, with 9 bases between. The germline V gene has CDR1 WNHNN and CDR2 SYGVQD (reference sequence). CDR3 DNA sequence: TGCGCCAGCAGTGAGTCGACTATAGCTGAGCAGTTCTTC. Translating gives CASSESTIAEQFF.

A single count supports this clone. The V gene is TRBV5-1, the J gene TRBJ2-7; 7 bases align to TRBD1. V shed 1 base, J shed 2 bases, and the junction held 9 bases outside the gene matches. Per germline, CDR1 SGHRS and CDR2 YFSETQ. The CDR3 consists of 16 residues. The CDR3 protein is CASSLYLGTVTYEQYF. Written as DNA, the CDR3 is TGCGCCAGCAGCTTGTATCTCGGGACAGTAACCTACGAGCAGTACTTC. Based on the CDR3 plus reference TRBV5-1 and TRBJ2-7, the full variable domain is KAGVTQTPRYLIKTRGQQVTLSCSPISGHRSVSWYQQTPGQGLQFLFEYFSETQRNKGNFPGRFSGRQFSNSRSEMNVSTLELGDSALYLCASSLYLGTVTYEQYFGPGTRLTVT.

The J gene is TRBJ1-6, the V gene TRBV15, with 7 nucleotides matching TRBD1. Trimming took 1 base from V and 7 from J; bases not matched to a gene: 7. Germline V gene sequence: CDR1 LNHNV, CDR2 YYDKDF (reference sequence). The CDR3 extends over 16 amino acids. The CDR3 protein is CATSRGRGQRNSPLHF. Written as DNA, the CDR3 is TGTGCCACCAGCAGAGGGCGGGGACAGCGGAATTCACCCCTCCACTTT.

The chain employs TRBV10-3 and TRBJ2-1; 9 nucleotides agree with TRBD1. Looked up from germline, CDR1 is ENHRY and CDR2 is SYGVKD. V lost 7 bases, J lost 5 bases, and 9 bases stayed unmatched. The CDR3 is 15 amino acids. The CDR3 coding sequence is TGTGCCATCACGAAGGGGACAGGGCCCCACAATGAGCAGTTCTTC. Translated, it gives CAITKGTGPHNEQFF.

The chain joins TRBV29-1 to TRBJ2-2; 8 bases agree with TRBD1. Germline CDR1 SQVTM, CDR2 ANQGSEA. The CDR3 runs 13 residues. With V trimmed by 8 bases and J by 6 bases, 8 bases remained unmatched. The CDR3 reads CSTWTGPAGELFF. CDR3 DNA: TGCAGCACCTGGACAGGGCCAGCCGGGGAGCTGTTTTTT.

The V and J genes are TRBV6-6 and TRBJ1-1; D unclear. The CDR3 sequence is 12 residues long. V dropped 4 bases and J dropped 3 bases, with 6 bases sitting between them. Germline-derived CDR1 and CDR2 are MNHNY and SVGAGI (reference sequence). This CDR3 reads CASSSSDTEAFF. Written as DNA, the CDR3 is TGTGCCAGCAGTTCCTCGGACACTGAAGCTTTCTTT.

The chain uses TRBV7-2 and TRBJ1-6; no reliable D call. The CDR3 spans 14 residues. The V gene lost 4 bases and the J gene lost 5 bases, with 9 bases spanning the gap. The germline V gene has CDR1 SGHTA and CDR2 FQGNSA. The DNA of the CDR3 is TGTGCCAGCAGCTCCCCGGGCCATAATTCACCCCTCCACTTT. Translated, it gives CASSSPGHNSPLHF. Looking up the rest from reference TRBV7-2 and TRBJ1-6 gives the full variable domain: GAGVSQSPSNKVTEKGKDVELRCDPISGHTALYWYRQSLGQGLEFLIYFQGNSAPDKSGLPSDRFSAERTGGSVSTLTIQRTQQEDSAVYLCASSSPGHNSPLHFGNGTRLTVT.

J is TRBJ2-2 and V is TRBV7-8, with unresolved D. From germline, CDR1 is SGHVS and CDR2 FQNEAQ. CDR3 length: 13 amino acids. V lost 5 bases, J lost 4 bases, and 8 bases lay in between. The CDR3 loop reads CASSVRRTGELFF. The CDR3 region has the DNA TGTGCCAGCAGCGTACGGCGCACCGGGGAGCTGTTTTTT.

The rearrangement uses TRBV19 and TRBJ1-5, with D unresolved. Germline CDR1 LNHDA, CDR2 SQIVND (reference sequence). V shed 2 bases and J shed 6 bases, with 17 bases lying between them. This CDR3 has 16 residues. The CDR3 DNA sequence: TGTGCCAGTAGTATAATGGCCCCCCTCAGCCCTCAGCCCCAGCATTTT. Translation gives CASSIMAPLSPQPQHF. Based on the CDR3 plus reference TRBV19 and TRBJ1-5, the full variable domain is DGGITQSPKYLFRKEGQNVTLSCEQNLNHDAMYWYRQDPGQGLRLIYYSQIVNDFQKGDIAEGYSVSREKKESFPLTVTSAQKNPTAFYLCASSIMAPLSPQPQHFGDGTRLSIL.

The chain recombines TRBV23-1 with TRBJ1-2; 8 positions match TRBD1. Being an ORF, TRBV23-1 has a function that is uncertain. V lost 7 bases and J lost 1; bases outside the gene matches: 8. This CDR3 region has 15 residues. Here the CDR3 reads CASIFQGAGNYGYTF. The CDR3 nucleotides read TGCGCCAGCATCTTCCAGGGGGCGGGTAACTATGGCTACACCTTC.

This clone is a singleton in its sample. The chain links TRBV5-4 to TRBJ1-1; D possibly corresponds to TRBD1 (6 bases). The CDR3 runs to 19 residues. The ends were cut back, 0 bases at V and 0 bases at J, with 21 bases in the middle. CDR1 and CDR2 from the germline V gene are SGHNT and YYREEE (reference sequence). The DNA of the CDR3 is TGTGCCAGCAGCTTGGGGCAGGGGTTCGCGACTCGCATGAACACTGAAGCTTTCTTT. As protein: CASSLGQGFATRMNTEAFF.

V and J are TRBV18 and TRBJ1-6; D unclear. This CDR3 has 15 amino acids. Trimming cost V 6 bases and J 5 bases, with 14 bases left between them. Germline loops: CDR1 KGHSH, CDR2 LQKENI. In DNA form, the CDR3 reads TGTGCCAGCTCTGCGGGGTCGGGGAATAATTCACCCCTCCACTTT. Its translation: CASSAGSGNNSPLHF. Based on the CDR3 plus reference TRBV18 and TRBJ1-6, the full variable domain is NAGVMQNPRHLVRRRGQEARLRCSPMKGHSHVYWYRQLPEEGLKFMVYLQKENIIDESGMPKERFSAEFPKEGPSILRIQQVVRGDSAAYFCASSAGSGNNSPLHFGNGTRLTVT.

The chain has TRBV5-4 and TRBJ1-1; no clear D gene. The V gene lost 2 bases and the J gene lost 1 base, with 9 bases spanning the gap. CDR1 SGHNT and CDR2 YYREEE come from the germline V gene (reference sequence). This CDR3 has 14 amino acids. The CDR3 is CASSFRTGNTEAFF. The CDR3 DNA reads as TGTGCCAGCAGCTTCCGGACTGGGAACACTGAAGCTTTCTTT.

The chain recombines TRBV5-4 with TRBJ2-7; TRBD1 matches 9 bases. The CDR3 is made up of 15 amino acids. V lost 6 bases, J lost 5 bases, and 12 bases stayed unmatched. From germline, CDR1 is SGHNT and CDR2 YYREEE (reference sequence). CDR3 DNA: TGTGCCAGCAACTATAAGGGGACAGGGATCCACGAGCAGTACTTC. It codes for CASNYKGTGIHEQYF.

The V and J genes are TRBV10-3 and TRBJ2-5, with D perhaps being TRBD1 or TRBD2 (5 bases each). The CDR3 consists of 15 residues. Germline CDR1 is ENHRY and CDR2 is SYGVKD. V was pared by 6 bases and J by 5 bases, with 19 bases between. Here the CDR3 DNA reads TGTGCCATCAGACCGGACTTTCTAGAGGGGGAGACCCAGTACTTC. Translation gives CAIRPDFLEGETQYF.